Following are 3 T cell receptor beta chains from one sample sequenced in a study of post-analysis software for immune sequencing data. Study-wide findings and caveats: Comparison of patients with controls showed 4 to 6 TRBV segments more frequent in patients, TRBV5-6, TRBV5-1 and TRBV20-1 among them.

Which antigens these TCRs recognize remains unknown. Each TCR beta cDNA library carried unique molecular identifiers. TCRdb re-called the PCR reads with MiXCR, one entry per CDR3 protein. The sample has roughly 540,000 distinct CDR3 sequences, 30% to 40% seen once. Sequenced material: blood. Every receptor here comes from a girl younger than 18 with multiple sclerosis.

The table lists this clonotype with a few counts. The chain couples TRBV6-4 to TRBJ2-3; TRBD2 might be the D (6 bases). Per germline, CDR1 MRHNA and CDR2 SNTAGT. V was shortened by 2 bases and J by 1 base, with 7 bases between the two germline ends. The CDR3 runs to 14 residues. The CDR3 bases are TGTGCCAGCAGTGACGGCGGGGGCACAGATACGCAGTATTTT. Residues: CASSDGGGTDTQYF.

In this sample, this clonotype turned up many times. The rearrangement links TRBV9 to TRBJ1-2, with 8 bases identical to TRBD1. The ends lost 3 bases at V and 5 bases at J; junction bases unmatched: 3. CDR1 and CDR2 (germline): SGDLS, YYNGEE. The CDR3 has 13 residues. The CDR3 loop is CASSAGGMYGYTF. CDR3 in DNA: TGTGCCAGCAGCGCAGGGGGCATGTATGGCTACACCTTC. Full variable domain (rest looked up from reference TRBV9 and TRBJ1-2): DSGVTQTPKHLITATGQRVTLRCSPRSGDLSVYWYQQSLDQGLQFLIQYYNGEERAKGNILERFSAQQFPDLHSELNLSSLELGDSALYFCASSAGGMYGYTFGSGTRLTVV.

V usage is TRBV6-5 and J usage is TRBJ2-5, with D possibly TRBD1 on 5 matching bases. Between the trimmed V and J ends, which lost 6 bases and 4 bases, there was a span of 9 bases. The CDR3 sequence is 12 residues long. Germline lookup yields CDR1 MNHEY and CDR2 SVGAGI. The DNA of the CDR3 is TGTGCCAGCAGAGCAGGGTTAGAGACCCAGTACTTC. Amino acids: CASRAGLETQYF.